The rows below give T cell receptor beta chains drawn from one sample of a study of blood T cell repertoires in COVID-19. TCRdb's copy holds only in-frame clones and misses some; the assay was immunoSEQ multiplex PCR. The table shows 320,000 or so clones, with 85% occurring only once. Sequencing input: PBMCs or T cells enriched from blood (not recorded which). The source of these receptors is a woman aged 25 to 45 who had been exposed to COVID-19. The CDR3 runs from the conserved cysteine through the conserved F or W. The D gene is left open where the match is weak. Clone size is stated in some rows and not others, as once, few, many or a class when expanded.

once	TRBD1	TRBJ1-2	TRBV2	CASSILGQGASGYTF	TGTGCCAGCAGCATCCTGGGACAGGGGGCGAGTGGCTACACCTTC
once	TRBD1	TRBJ1-3	TRBV28	CASSPPGQGLGNTIYF	TGTGCCAGCAGCCCCCCGGGACAGGGGTTAGGAAACACCATATATTTT
-	-	TRBJ2-1	TRBV10-1	CASASGNSYNEQFF	TGCGCCAGCGCGAGCGGAAACTCCTACAATGAGCAGTTCTTC
once	-	TRBJ1-2	TRBV7-2	CASSFRRDYGYTF	TGTGCCAGCAGCTTTCGGCGGGACTATGGCTACACCTTC
few	-	TRBJ1-2	TRBV28	CASSLQVTPGGYTF	TGTGCCAGCAGTTTACAGGTCACCCCAGGTGGCTACACCTTC
many	-	TRBJ2-7	TRBV6-5	CASSLQGYRQYF	TGTGCCAGCAGCCTACAGGGTTATAGGCAGTACTTC
-	TRBD1	TRBJ1-2	TRBV30	CAWSKQGGGYTF	TGTGCCTGGAGTAAGCAGGGGGGTGGCTACACCTTC
-	TRBD2	TRBJ2-7	TRBV6-1	CASSEGTRNHEQYF	TGTGCCAGCAGTGAAGGGACTAGGAATCACGAGCAGTACTTC
-	TRBD2	TRBJ2-5	TRBV9	CASSPGTSGRETQYF	TGTGCCAGCAGCCCGGGGACTAGCGGGAGGGAGACCCAGTACTTC
-	TRBD2	TRBJ2-5	TRBV4-3	CASSQDLAGGRIPTQETQYF	TGCGCCAGCAGCCAAGATCTAGCGGGGGGCAGAATACCAACCCAAGAGACCCAGTACTTC
-	-	TRBJ1-1	TRBV27	CASARGAREGTEAFF	TGTGCCAGCGCGCGGGGGGCTAGAGAGGGCACTGAAGCTTTCTTT
-	TRBD1	TRBJ2-3	TRBV5-5	CASSFGQGSTDTQYF	TGTGCCAGCAGTTTTGGACAGGGTAGCACAGATACGCAGTATTTT
-	-	TRBJ1-1	TRBV6-5	CASGITEAFF	TGTGCCAGCGGCATCACTGAAGCTTTCTTT
-	-	TRBJ1-5	TRBV6-2/TRBV6-3	CASSYSAGRVRNQPQHF	TGTGCCAGCAGTTACTCGGCTGGGAGGGTTCGCAATCAGCCCCAGCATTTT
once	TRBD2	TRBJ2-7	TRBV7-9	CASSQSTGLAAYEQYF	TGTGCCAGCAGCCAGAGCACGGGACTAGCGGCGTACGAGCAGTACTTC
once	TRBD1	TRBJ1-2	TRBV11-1	CASSLADRVHSGYTF	TGTGCCAGCAGCTTAGCGGACAGGGTGCATAGTGGCTACACCTTC
-	-	TRBJ1-1	TRBV28	CASSPNRATEAFF	TGTGCCAGCAGTCCAAACAGGGCCACTGAAGCTTTCTTT
few	-	TRBJ2-7	TRBV4-3	CASSQGLKNTYEQYF	TGCGCCAGCAGCCAAGGGCTGAAAAATACCTACGAGCAGTACTTC
-	TRBD2	TRBJ2-1	TRBV7-2	CASSTSGVTYNEQFF	TGTGCCAGCAGCACGAGCGGGGTAACCTACAATGAGCAGTTCTTC
once	TRBD1	TRBJ2-2	TRBV11-3	CASSLGQVSNGELFF	TGTGCCAGCAGCCTCGGACAGGTTTCGAACGGGGAGCTGTTTTTT
-	-	TRBJ2-2	TRBV18	CASSLRDKNTGELFF	TGTGCCAGCTCACTCCGGGACAAAAACACCGGGGAGCTGTTTTTT
-	TRBD2	TRBJ2-5	TRBV5-4	CASSLTSGQETQYF	TGTGCCAGCAGCTTGACTAGCGGCCAAGAGACCCAGTACTTC
once	-	TRBJ1-5	TRBV5-6	CASSPRGAGRHQPQHF	TGTGCCAGCAGCCCCCGAGGGGCAGGGAGGCATCAGCCCCAGCATTTT
-	-	TRBJ1-5	TRBV18	CASSVDGNQPQHF	TGTGCCAGCTCAGTCGACGGGAATCAGCCCCAGCATTTT
-	-	TRBJ1-2	TRBV30	CAWIRQANYGYTF	TGTGCCTGGATTAGACAGGCTAACTATGGCTACACCTTC
-	-	TRBJ1-2	TRBV4-1	CASSFTRTVGGYTF	TGCGCCAGCAGCTTCACCCGGACAGTGGGAGGCTACACCTTC
once	TRBD2	TRBJ2-2	TRBV13	CASSLQGLAGVTNTGELFF	TGTGCCAGCAGCTTACAAGGACTAGCGGGGGTCACGAACACCGGGGAGCTGTTTTTT
-	-	TRBJ2-1	TRBV7-9	CASSLGRLDEQFF	TGTGCCAGCAGCCTCGGTCGTCTAGATGAGCAGTTCTTC
-	-	TRBJ2-7	TRBV6-5	CASRGTGSKYEQYF	TGTGCCAGCAGAGGAACCGGGTCCAAATACGAGCAGTACTTC
-	-	TRBJ2-3	TRBV27	CASSLWGGTDTQYF	TGTGCCAGCAGTTTGTGGGGCGGCACAGATACGCAGTATTTT
-	-	TRBJ2-7	TRBV28	CASSLSRGRSWYEQYF	TGTGCCAGCAGTTTAAGCCGAGGGCGTAGTTGGTACGAGCAGTACTTC
once	-	TRBJ2-3	TRBV2	CASSARSGWTDTQYF	TGTGCCAGCAGTGCAAGATCGGGATGGACAGATACGCAGTATTTT
few	-	TRBJ1-4	TRBV12-2	CASRHGQFGTNEKLFF	TGTGCAAGTCGCCACGGACAGTTCGGAACTAATGAAAAACTGTTTTTT
-	-	TRBJ2-5	TRBV28	CASSSGQEETQYF	TGTGCCAGCAGTTCCGGACAAGAAGAGACCCAGTACTTC
once	-	TRBJ2-3	TRBV7-7	CASSLSLASTDTQYF	TGTGCTAGCAGCTTATCGCTAGCCAGCACAGATACGCAGTATTTT
-	-	TRBJ2-5	TRBV5-4	CASSLRRREARETQYF	TGTGCCAGCAGCTTGCGCCGCAGGGAGGCAAGAGAGACCCAGTACTTC
-	TRBD1	TRBJ2-1	TRBV28	CASSSQGDHNEQFF	TGTGCCAGCAGTTCACAGGGGGACCACAATGAGCAGTTCTTC
-	TRBD1	TRBJ1-6	TRBV30	CAWADRPSSYNSPLHF	TGTGCCTGGGCGGACAGGCCCAGCTCCTATAATTCACCCCTCCACTTT
-	-	TRBJ1-3	TRBV28	CASSFYSGERNTIYF	TGTGCCAGCAGTTTTTATTCAGGGGAAAGAAACACCATATATTTT
few	-	TRBJ2-7	TRBV5-5	CASSLAALQQGYEQYF	TGTGCCAGCAGCTTGGCAGCCCTGCAACAGGGCTACGAGCAGTACTTC